Each of the 19 T cell receptor beta chains below was sequenced from the same sample in a study of beta chain features in type 1 diabetes. The sequenced template was cDNA made from the entire isolated RNA. Generated by immunoSEQ multiplex PCR, the TCRdb table keeps only in-frame clones and is missing some. The sample shows about 39,000 clones, roughly 50% of them seen only once. The sequenced sample consisted of central memory CD4+ T cells from blood. The receptor set was obtained from a woman under 30 in good health.

This clone was seen a single time. This chain joins TRBV19 and TRBJ2-2; TRBD2 matches at 11 bases. The germline CDR1 and CDR2 sequences are LNHDA and SQIVND (reference sequence). The CDR3 is 16 residues long. The trim removed 4 bases at V and 1 base at J, leaving 2 bases unmatched. The CDR3 nucleotides are TGTGCCAGTAGTACCGGGACTAGCGGGAACACCGGGGAGCTGTTTTTT. It is translated as CASSTGTSGNTGELFF. The variable domain in full, completed from reference TRBV19 and TRBJ2-2, reads DGGITQSPKYLFRKEGQNVTLSCEQNLNHDAMYWYRQDPGQGLRLIYYSQIVNDFQKGDIAEGYSVSREKKESFPLTVTSAQKNPTAFYLCASSTGTSGNTGELFFGEGSRLTVL.

This clone came up a few times. The chain links TRBV28 to TRBJ2-5; TRBD1 matches 12 bases. This CDR3 has 16 residues. The germline V gene has CDR1 MDHEN and CDR2 SYDVKM. The V and J ends lost 6 bases and 5 bases, in that order; junction bases with no gene match: 10. CDR3 nucleotides: TGTGCCAGCAGCTCCCGGGGGGACAGGGGGCGGGAGACCCAGTACTTC. This translates into CASSSRGDRGRETQYF.

CDR3 protein: CASSLLRGPQRDTQYF. CDR3 nucleotide sequence: TGTGCCAGCAGCTTGCTCAGGGGTCCTCAGAGGGATACGCAGTATTTT. The chain uses TRBV5-8 and TRBJ2-3, with D perhaps matching TRBD1 (6 bases). The germline gives CDR1 SGHTS, CDR2 YDEGEE. The CDR3 runs 16 residues. The germline V and J ends were trimmed by 1 base and 6 bases, with 18 bases remaining between them.

The chain joins TRBV7-9 to TRBJ2-1; 13 bases are a match to TRBD2. The CDR3 runs 14 residues. V shed 5 bases, J shed 7 bases, and the junction held 2 bases outside the gene matches. CDR1 is SEHNR, CDR2 FQNEAQ, per germline (reference sequence). The CDR3 DNA sequence: TGTGCCAGCAGCAGGACTAGCGGGGGAAATGAGCAGTTCTTC. The encoded protein is CASSRTSGGNEQFF.

This clone has just one count. The chain recombines TRBV30 with TRBJ2-2, with 16 bases matching TRBD2. J was trimmed by 3 bases and V by 4 bases; bases with no gene match: 11. CDR1 GTSNPN and CDR2 SVGIG come from the germline V gene (reference sequence). CDR3 size: 19 residues. The CDR3: CAWTGTSGRANTYTGELFF. CDR3 DNA: TGTGCCTGGACAGGGACTAGCGGGAGGGCCAATACATACACCGGGGAGCTGTTTTTT.

A few counts support this clone. The chain couples TRBV6-1 to TRBJ2-5, with a tentative D call TRBD2 (5 bases). The CDR3 totals 13 residues. CDR1 and CDR2 from the germline V gene are MNHNS and SASEGT. Trimming left V 4 bases short and J 5 bases short, with 11 bases between. The CDR3 region is CASSGRRGETQYF. The DNA of the CDR3 is TGTGCCAGCAGTGGGAGAAGAGGGGAGACCCAGTACTTC.

The rearrangement uses TRBV13 and TRBJ1-1; no firm D call. Trimming took off 5 bases at V and 2 bases at J, with 3 bases between the two ends. Germline V gene data show CDR1 as PRHDT and CDR2 as FYEKMQ (reference sequence). The CDR3 runs 11 residues. This CDR3 is CASSHNTEAFF. As DNA, the CDR3 is TGTGCCAGCAGCCATAACACTGAAGCTTTCTTT.

This chain joins TRBV19 and TRBJ2-2; 8 nucleotides align to TRBD1. Germline values: CDR1 LNHDA, CDR2 SQIVND (reference sequence). This CDR3 is built from 16 residues. Losses at the gene ends were 0 bases for V and 4 bases for J; bases not matched to a gene: 4. CDR3: CASSIDWTGRTGELFF. Here the CDR3 DNA reads TGTGCCAGTAGTATAGATTGGACAGGGCGCACCGGGGAGCTGTTTTTT.

V is TRBV19 and J is TRBJ2-3; D is undetermined. The CDR3 sequence is 12 residues long. CDR1 LNHDA and CDR2 SQIVND come from the germline V gene (reference sequence). Trimming pared 4 bases from V and 4 bases from J, leaving 6 bases between. The CDR3 is CASSTRSDTQYF. The CDR3 DNA sequence: TGTGCCAGTAGTACTAGATCAGATACGCAGTATTTT.

This clone was picked up a small number of times. CDR3 sequence (DNA): TGTGCCTGTCAAGGGGACTTAGGACAGCCCCAGCATTTT. Amino acid sequence: CACQGDLGQPQHF. The V call is TRBV30, the J call TRBJ1-5, with D maybe TRBD1 (5 bases). V lost 6 bases and J 7 bases, leaving 16 bases between the germline ends. Germline CDR1 and CDR2: GTSNPN and SVGIG (reference sequence). The CDR3 runs to 13 residues.

The chain couples TRBV19 to TRBJ2-2, with 10 bases aligning to TRBD2. V dropped 5 bases and J dropped 0; count of bases not matched to a gene: 3. CDR1 is LNHDA and CDR2 is SQIVND in the germline V gene (reference sequence). CDR3 size: 16 residues. The CDR3 here is CASSVGLAANTGELFF. The CDR3, as DNA: TGTGCCAGTAGTGTAGGACTAGCGGCGAACACCGGGGAGCTGTTTTTT.

The chain is built from TRBV27 and TRBJ2-7, with 9 bases aligning to TRBD1. Trimming removed 2 bases from V and 4 bases from J; junction bases left unmatched: 3. The germline V gene has CDR1 MNHEY and CDR2 SMNVEV (reference sequence). The CDR3 has 14 amino acids. CDR3 protein: CASSLKQGAYEQYF. The CDR3 DNA reads TGTGCCAGCAGTTTAAAACAGGGGGCTTACGAGCAGTACTTC.

CDR3 bases: TGCGCCAGCAGCTTGGCCTCAGGGGAAGAGACCCAGTACTTC. Translating gives CASSLASGEETQYF. The chain carries TRBV5-1 and TRBJ2-5, with D tentatively TRBD1 (6 bases). The CDR3 is 14 amino acids. CDR1 SGHRS and CDR2 YFSETQ come from the germline V gene. V was clipped by 0 bases and J by 3 bases, with 9 bases between them.

This chain joins TRBV7-9 and TRBJ2-1; weak D call: TRBD1 (6 bases). CDR3 length equals 14 residues. Trimming stripped 1 base from V and 7 bases from J, with 11 bases between. Germline V gives CDR1 SEHNR, CDR2 FQNEAQ (reference sequence). The CDR3 bases are TGTGCCAGCAGCTTAGTGGGGACAATTAATGAGCAGTTCTTC. Its translation: CASSLVGTINEQFF.

This clone has just a few counts. The chain uses TRBV7-8 and TRBJ1-1; no reliable D call. The CDR3 loop spans 19 amino acids. Per germline, CDR1 SGHVS and CDR2 FQNEAQ. Trimming shortened V by 6 bases and J by 0 bases, and 26 bases separated the two germline ends. In DNA form, the CDR3 reads TGTGCCAGCAGGAGGTATAGTGGGATGAGGGAAGGAATGAACACTGAAGCTTTCTTT. This translates into CASRRYSGMREGMNTEAFF. Complete variable domain (other parts from reference TRBV7-8 and TRBJ1-1): GAGVSQSPRYKVAKRGQDVALRCDPISGHVSLFWYQQALGQGPEFLTYFQNEAQLDKSGLPSDRFFAERPEGSVSTLKIQRTQQEDSAVYLCASRRYSGMREGMNTEAFFGQGTRLTVV.

The chain carries TRBV18 and TRBJ2-2; 8 nucleotides agree with TRBD2. The CDR3 length is 18 residues. CDR1 KGHSH and CDR2 LQKENI come from the germline V gene. Trimming removed 4 bases from V and 0 bases from J; junction bases left unmatched: 10. The CDR3, as DNA: TGTGCCAGCTCACTCTCGGGCGCGGGAGGCTCGAACACCGGGGAGCTGTTTTTT. Encoded protein: CASSLSGAGGSNTGELFF.

The chain uses TRBV23-1 and TRBJ1-3; 7 nucleotides align to TRBD1. TRBV23-1 has ORF status, its function being uncertain. V was pared by 7 bases and J by 0 bases, with 9 bases of the junction left unmatched. The CDR3 has 16 residues. The CDR3 nucleotides are TGCGCCAGCAACTTTTGGACAGGCGACTCTGGAAACACCATATATTTT. This translates into CASNFWTGDSGNTIYF.

This clone is labeled as medium-sized. The rearrangement joins TRBV29-1 to TRBJ1-2; D is possibly TRBD1 (5 bases). Germline CDR1 reads SQVTM; CDR2 reads ANQGSEA. The CDR3 sequence is 11 residues long. Trimming shortened V by 4 bases and J by 8 bases, and 11 bases separated the two germline ends. The CDR3 region has the DNA TGCAGCGTTGGACAGTCGGGCGGCTACACCTTC. This codes for CSVGQSGGYTF.

This sequence joins TRBV6-5 and TRBJ1-4; 7 nucleotides agree with TRBD1. The germline V gene has CDR1 MNHEY and CDR2 SVGAGI. The length of the CDR3 is 15 residues. J lost 5 bases, V lost 5 bases, and 8 bases had no gene match. The CDR3 sequence: CASSSPGGPNEKLFF. The CDR3, as DNA: TGTGCCAGCAGTAGCCCAGGGGGACCAAATGAAAAACTGTTTTTT.